This paragraph covers one T cell receptor beta chain sequence. At one end the junction does not follow the germline gene, possibly because of a read error. These data are taken from a study of blood T cells in healthy people across ages. There are 15 residues in the CDR3. The germline CDR1 and CDR2 sequences are ENHRY and SYGVKD. Through a sample-barcoded 5' primer and a J-beta primer mix, a second PCR was run for about 6 to 11 cycles. TCRdb reprocessed the 5' RACE reads via MiXCR and lists one record per CDR3 protein. The sample lists about 620,000 distinct CDR3 sequences, about 51% occurring once. The chain combines TRBV10-3 with TRBJ2-1; no reliable D call. Sequenced sample: blood. The origin of this receptor is a woman of 80 years or more in good health. The CDR3: CAISESGSENNKQFF. CDR3 coding DNA: TGTGCCATCAGTGAGTCTGGGTCAGAGAACAATAAGCAGTTCTTC.